This is a list of T cell receptor beta chains from one sample in a study of T cell responses to AZD1222 COVID-19 vaccine. Using immunoSEQ multiplex PCR, the repertoire was profiled, and TCRdb retains in-frame clones only, with some absent. The sample records 100,000 to 150,000 clones, about 91% being singletons. Sequencing used peripheral blood, obtained 28 days after the second AZD1222 dose. The receptors stem from an adult who received the AZD1222 COVID-19 vaccine. CDR3s include the opening cysteine and the closing phenylalanine or tryptophan. The D gene is left open where the match is weak. Size is omitted from some rows. Given values are once, few, many or a class for expanded clones.

NA TRBJ1-1 TRBV18 TRBD1 TGTGCCAGCTCATCAGGGACAGGGAGAACTGAAGCTTTCTTT CASSSGTGRTEAFF
NA TRBJ2-2 TRBV5-4 TRBD2 TGTGCCAGCAGCCTCAGACTAGCGGGAGTTGGAACCGGGGAGCTGTTTTTT CASSLRLAGVGTGELFF
NA TRBJ2-2 TRBV27 NA TGTGCCAGCAGTTTATCCTCAGGGTCGAACACCGGGGAGCTGTTTTTT CASSLSSGSNTGELFF
NA TRBJ1-6 TRBV7-2 TRBD1 TGTGCCAGCAGCATGGGACAGGGTGGTGGGAATAATTCACCCCTCCACTTT CASSMGQGGGNNSPLHF
NA TRBJ1-1 TRBV7-3 NA TGTGCCAGCAGCTTAACTGCGAACACTGAAGCTTTCTTT CASSLTANTEAFF
NA TRBJ1-5 TRBV2 TRBD1 TGTGCCAGCAGAACGGCCTTGACAGGGGCAGGCAATCAGCCCCAGCATTTT CASRTALTGAGNQPQHF
NA TRBJ1-3 TRBV30 NA TGTGCCTGGACCCGGGACTTCTCTGGAAACACCATATATTTT CAWTRDFSGNTIYF
NA TRBJ2-1 TRBV5-1 TRBD1 TGCGCCAGCAGCACCGGGACAGGGAGATACAATGAGCAGTTCTTC CASSTGTGRYNEQFF
NA TRBJ1-1 TRBV2 NA TGTGCCAGCAGTAAAAACCGACAGGACATCGAAGCTTTCTTT CASSKNRQDIEAFF
NA TRBJ1-1 TRBV7-8 NA TGTGCCAGCAGCTTAATAGGGGCGGTGAACACTGAAGCTTTCTTT CASSLIGAVNTEAFF
NA TRBJ2-1 TRBV19 TRBD1 TGTGCCAGTAGTTCAGGGACAGGGGGCTTCTACAATGAGCAGTTCTTC CASSSGTGGFYNEQFF
NA TRBJ2-2 TRBV6-5 TRBD2 TGTGCCAGCTGGGAGCGGGAGTACACCGGGGAGCTGTTTTTT CASWEREYTGELFF
NA TRBJ1-2 TRBV3-1/TRBV3-2 NA TGTGCCAGCAGCCAAGTAGGGGGGTCTAACTATGGCTACACCTTC CASSQVGGSNYGYTF
NA TRBJ1-5 TRBV12-3/TRBV12-4 NA TGTGCCAGCAGTTTAACTGGGTATCAGCCCCAGCATTTT CASSLTGYQPQHF
NA TRBJ2-5 TRBV11-2 NA TGTGCCAGCAGCTTGTTGTGGGACGGTCAGACCCAGTACTTC CASSLLWDGQTQYF
NA TRBJ1-2 TRBV2 NA TGTGCCAGCAGGGGGGAGTACGCCTACACCTTC CASRGEYAYTF
NA TRBJ1-1 TRBV7-7 NA TGTGCTAGCAGCCCCTTTGCGGGGCCCAACGCGCAGAACACTGAAGCTTTCTTT CASSPFAGPNAQNTEAFF
NA TRBJ2-5 TRBV5-1 TRBD1 TGCGCCAGCAGCCTGAGACAGGGAGAAGAGACCCAGTACTTC CASSLRQGEETQYF
NA TRBJ2-3 TRBV9 NA TGTGCCAGCAGCGTATTTGGGACAGATACGCAGTATTTT CASSVFGTDTQYF
NA TRBJ1-3 TRBV7-9 TRBD1 TGTGCCAGCCGACCGGGACAGTTCTCTGGAAACACCATATATTTT CASRPGQFSGNTIYF
once TRBJ1-1 TRBV27 NA TGTGCCAGCAGTCTCGGGCCGGGCACTGAAGCTTTCTTT CASSLGPGTEAFF
NA TRBJ1-3 TRBV7-2 NA TGTGCCAGCAGCTTAATCGTTCGGCCTACTGGAAACACCATATATTTT CASSLIVRPTGNTIYF
NA TRBJ2-1 TRBV3-1/TRBV3-2 NA TGTGCCAGCAGCCAAGTACAGAATGAGCAGTTCTTC CASSQVQNEQFF
NA TRBJ2-1 TRBV2 TRBD2 TGTGCCAGCAGTGTGAAGGAAGGACTAGCGGGAGTTCCCTACAATGAGCAGTTCTTC CASSVKEGLAGVPYNEQFF